The TCR beta chain under discussion was sequenced for a study of cytotoxic CD8 clonotypes in ibrutinib-treated CLL. Study details: IGHV unmutated fewer than 18; relapsed/refractory 11; treatment-naive about 14. Timing of response sample collection was a median roughly 11 months after treatment start, with a range of 6 to 36.

Data came from immunoSEQ multiplex PCR; TCRdb stores just in-frame clones and leaves some out. Counted here are about 130,000 clones, 84% occurring once; the ten biggest clones make up 3.3%. CDR1 and CDR2 from the germline V gene are SGHVS and FNYEAQ. Trimming removed 4 bases from V and 1 base from J, with 17 bases in between. CDR3 length: 18 amino acids. As to this clone: Its target is unknown.

Points from the study as a whole: Sustained-remission patients were sampled at different times than progressing patients were.

Here the sequenced sample was PBMCs, taken after 24 months of ibrutinib treatment. V and J are TRBV7-6 and TRBJ1-6, with D perhaps matching TRBD1 (5 bases). The receptor was isolated from a human donor with chronic lymphocytic leukemia. CDR3 DNA sequence: TGTGCCAGCAGCTCTAGCGGAGGGGCAGGGTCCTATAATTCACCCCTCCACTTT. It yields the protein CASSSSGGAGSYNSPLHF.